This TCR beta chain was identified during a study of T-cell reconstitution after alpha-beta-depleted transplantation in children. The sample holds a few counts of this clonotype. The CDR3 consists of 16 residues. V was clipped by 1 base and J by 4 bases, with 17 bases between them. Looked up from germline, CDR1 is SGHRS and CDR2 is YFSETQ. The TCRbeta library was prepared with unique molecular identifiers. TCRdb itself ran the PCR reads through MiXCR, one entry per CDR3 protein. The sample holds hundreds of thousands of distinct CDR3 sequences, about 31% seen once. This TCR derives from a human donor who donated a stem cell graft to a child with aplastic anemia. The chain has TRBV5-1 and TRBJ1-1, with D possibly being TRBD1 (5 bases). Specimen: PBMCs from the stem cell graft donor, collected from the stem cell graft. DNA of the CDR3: TGCGCCAGCAGCTTGAGCGTGATTGCTCAGGGCACTGAAGCTTTCTTT. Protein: CASSLSVIAQGTEAFF.